Reported below is one T cell receptor (beta chain). Per the original methods: Reference gene primers were amplified, and this amplification served to estimate nucleated cell counts. Measured with immunoSEQ multiplex PCR; TCRdb has only the in-frame clones, and not every one. Clone size and V and J calls were adopted from that table, with D and trimming inferred from the DNA. The sample lists roughly 300,000 clones; 70% to 85% were seen once. The sample is drawn from a study of blood T cell repertoires in COVID-19. Study details: COVID-19 samples, acute and convalescent, were from the United States, Italy and Spain. Sample material is recorded as cDNA or gDNA derived from T cells, B-cell-depleted T cells, or PBMCs.

Seattle patient enrollment occurred during active infection, with longitudinal follow-up thereafter. Input material: peripheral blood. This clonotype originated in a human donor with COVID-19, enrolled during active disease. The donor label of this sample is uncertain.

In DNA form, the CDR3 reads TGTGCCAGCAGTTTGAGGGCCACAGGGGGATTTACTGAAGCTTTCTTT. It is translated as CASSLRATGGFTEAFF. The gene calls are TRBV27 and TRBJ1-1; TRBD1 matches at 8 bases. V dropped 3 bases and J dropped 5; count of bases not matched to a gene: 11. Germline-derived CDR1 and CDR2 are MNHEY and SMNVEV (reference sequence). CDR3 size: 16 residues.